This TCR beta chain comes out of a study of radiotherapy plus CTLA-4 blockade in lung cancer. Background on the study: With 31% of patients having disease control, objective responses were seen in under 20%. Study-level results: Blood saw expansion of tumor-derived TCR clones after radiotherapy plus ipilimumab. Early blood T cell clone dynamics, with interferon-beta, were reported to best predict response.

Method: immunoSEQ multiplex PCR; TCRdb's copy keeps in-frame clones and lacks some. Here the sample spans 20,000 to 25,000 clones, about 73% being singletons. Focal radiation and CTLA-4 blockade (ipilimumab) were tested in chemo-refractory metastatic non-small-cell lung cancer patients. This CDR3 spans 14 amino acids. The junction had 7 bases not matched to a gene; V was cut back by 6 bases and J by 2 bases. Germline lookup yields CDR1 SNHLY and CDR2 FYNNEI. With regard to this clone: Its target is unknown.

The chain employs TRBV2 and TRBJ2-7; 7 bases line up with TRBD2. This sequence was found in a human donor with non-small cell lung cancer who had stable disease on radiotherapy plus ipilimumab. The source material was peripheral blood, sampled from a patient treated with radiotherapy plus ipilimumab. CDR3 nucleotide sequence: TGTGCCAGCAGATGGCTAGCGGAAACCTACGAGCAGTACTTC. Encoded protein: CASRWLAETYEQYF.